These T cell receptor beta chains were read from a single sample in a study of cytomegalovirus exposure and HLA in healthy donors. Libraries were prepared by immunoSEQ multiplex PCR; TCRdb keeps only in-frame clonotypes and omits some of them. The data contain 90,000 to 130,000 clones, 65% to 75% of them singletons. Sequencing used PBMCs. The receptors come from a man younger than 45 in good health and CMV-seropositive. Each CDR3 is given with its conserved first and last residue. D genes are given only for firm matches. Rows give clone size only sometimes, using once, few, many, or a class for an expanded clone.

j_call d_call clone_size v_call cdr3_aa cdr3_nt
TRBJ1-1 - - TRBV5-4 CASSLEQFNTEAFF TGTGCCAGCAGCTTGGAACAGTTCAACACTGAAGCTTTCTTT
TRBJ2-7 - - TRBV15 CATSLEPGLPYEQYF TGTGCCACCAGCCTCGAACCGGGACTTCCCTACGAGCAGTACTTC
TRBJ2-2 - - TRBV6-6 CASLQGRGTGELFF TGTGCCAGCCTCCAGGGTCGGGGGACCGGGGAGCTGTTTTTT
TRBJ2-1 - - TRBV14 CASSTGVEQFF TGTGCCAGCAGCACCGGGGTTGAGCAGTTCTTC
TRBJ2-2 - - TRBV7-9 CASSLKPGTRNTGELFF TGTGCCAGCAGCTTAAAGCCAGGGACACGGAACACCGGGGAGCTGTTTTTT
TRBJ2-1 TRBD2 - TRBV19 CASRRLAGGSYNEQFF TGTGCCAGTCGCAGACTAGCGGGGGGCTCCTACAATGAGCAGTTCTTC
TRBJ2-2 TRBD2 - TRBV4-2 CASSPLGDSGGPNTGELFF TGTGCCAGCAGCCCACTGGGGGATAGCGGGGGCCCGAACACCGGGGAGCTGTTTTTT
TRBJ1-2 TRBD1 - TRBV6-5 CASSLDRGWGYTF TGTGCCAGCAGCTTAGACAGGGGGTGGGGCTACACCTTC
TRBJ2-5 - - TRBV11-2 CASSGGSQETQYF TGTGCCAGCAGCGGGGGGAGCCAAGAGACCCAGTACTTC
TRBJ1-5 - - TRBV19 CASTNGWGQDNQPQHF TGTGCCAGTACCAATGGGTGGGGACAAGACAATCAGCCCCAGCATTTT
TRBJ2-3 TRBD2 - TRBV19 CASGAGLAGASTDTQYF TGTGCCAGTGGGGCCGGACTAGCGGGGGCCAGCACAGATACGCAGTATTTT
TRBJ1-3 TRBD1 - TRBV7-2 CASSLVGTGVGNTIYF TGTGCCAGCAGCTTAGTGGGGACAGGGGTTGGAAACACCATATATTTT
TRBJ2-2 - - TRBV9 CASSYGLVSTGELFF TGTGCCAGCAGCTACGGACTGGTTAGCACCGGGGAGCTGTTTTTT
TRBJ1-2 TRBD1 - TRBV28 CASSALDPDRESYGYTF TGTGCCAGCAGTGCACTAGACCCGGACAGGGAATCTTATGGCTACACCTTC
TRBJ2-3 TRBD2 few TRBV6-6 CASSGLAGRTDTQYF TGTGCCAGCAGTGGGTTAGCGGGGCGCACAGATACGCAGTATTTT
TRBJ2-3 - - TRBV13 CASSVGDLGQYF TGTGCCAGCAGTGTAGGAGACTTGGGGCAGTATTTT
TRBJ2-1 - - TRBV9 CASSSTDSYNEQFF TGTGCCAGCAGCTCGACAGACTCTTACAATGAGCAGTTCTTC
TRBJ1-5 - - TRBV12-5 CASVQDNRNQPQHF TGTGCTAGTGTCCAAGACAACCGAAATCAGCCCCAGCATTTT
TRBJ2-5 - - TRBV19 CASSIGPWGEETQYF TGTGCCAGTAGTATAGGGCCTTGGGGGGAAGAGACCCAGTACTTC
TRBJ1-5 - - TRBV27 CASSQRVDSGNQPQHF TGTGCCAGCAGTCAGAGAGTAGACAGCGGCAATCAGCCCCAGCATTTT
TRBJ1-2 TRBD1 - TRBV19 CASSLQGIDYGYTF TGTGCCAGTAGTTTACAGGGGATAGACTATGGCTACACCTTC
TRBJ1-4 - - TRBV28 CASSRGGALEKLFF TGTGCCAGCAGCCGTGGCGGAGCTCTTGAAAAACTGTTTTTT
TRBJ2-7 - - TRBV6-6 CASGPGRYEQYF TGTGCCAGCGGTCCAGGGCGCTACGAGCAGTACTTC
TRBJ2-4 - - TRBV4-3 CASSQESVLAKNIQYF TGCGCCAGCAGCCAAGAATCGGTGCTAGCCAAAAACATTCAGTACTTC
TRBJ1-3 TRBD1 - TRBV28 CASSDWTGLTGNTIYF TGTGCCAGCAGTGATTGGACAGGCCTGACTGGAAACACCATATATTTT
TRBJ2-2 - - TRBV2 CASSGRGTGELFF TGTGCCAGCAGTGGCAGGGGCACCGGGGAGCTGTTTTTT
TRBJ1-1 - - TRBV9 CASSVDRVVTEAFF TGTGCCAGCAGCGTAGACAGGGTTGTCACTGAAGCTTTCTTT
TRBJ1-2 - - TRBV9 CASSVGQKANYGYTF TGTGCCAGCAGCGTAGGACAGAAAGCTAACTATGGCTACACCTTC
TRBJ1-5 TRBD1 - TRBV29-1 CSVEARGNQPQHF TGCAGCGTTGAAGCCAGGGGGAATCAGCCCCAGCATTTT
TRBJ2-7 TRBD2 - TRBV25-1 CASSEHGRASYEQYF TGTGCCAGCAGTGAACATGGGAGGGCCTCCTACGAGCAGTACTTC
TRBJ2-7 - few TRBV9 CASSVGGSANSYEQYF TGTGCCAGCAGCGTAGGAGGAAGTGCCAACTCCTACGAGCAGTACTTC
TRBJ1-2 TRBD1 - TRBV6-5 CASTLQTGGASGYTF TGTGCCAGCACCCTTCAGACAGGGGGGGCGAGTGGCTACACCTTC
TRBJ2-2 - - TRBV6-5 CASSYSGAATGELFF TGTGCCAGCAGTTACTCGGGGGCAGCCACCGGGGAGCTGTTTTTT
TRBJ2-3 - - TRBV9 CASSALDQSTDTQYF TGTGCCAGCAGCGCGCTAGACCAGAGCACAGATACGCAGTATTTT
TRBJ2-5 TRBD2 - TRBV4-2 CASSQPGLQETQYF TGTGCCAGCAGCCAGCCGGGACTACAAGAGACCCAGTACTTC
TRBJ1-1 - - TRBV9 CASSVAGQNTEAFF TGTGCCAGCAGCGTAGCTGGGCAGAACACTGAAGCTTTCTTT
TRBJ2-2 TRBD1 - TRBV30 CAWVTPGQGTGELFF TGTGCCTGGGTTACGCCGGGACAGGGGACCGGGGAGCTGTTTTTT
TRBJ2-1 TRBD2 - TRBV4-2 CASSQVSGGAHEQFF TGTGCCAGCAGCCAAGTCTCGGGGGGGGCCCATGAGCAGTTCTTC
TRBJ2-3 TRBD1 - TRBV7-9 CASSFNRLGGRTDTQYF TGTGCCAGCAGTTTTAACCGGCTAGGGGGCCGGACAGATACGCAGTATTTT
TRBJ2-1 - few TRBV21-1 CASSKASFCGTSLDEQFF TGTGCCAGCAGCAAAGCCTCCTTCTGCGGGACTAGCTTAGATGAGCAGTTCTTC
TRBJ2-3 - - TRBV15 CATSSSTGGTDTQYF TGTGCCACCAGCAGCTCGACGGGGGGCACAGATACGCAGTATTTT
TRBJ1-4 TRBD1 - TRBV6-1 CASSEARGQGNEKLFF TGTGCCAGCAGTGAAGCCAGGGGACAGGGTAATGAAAAACTGTTTTTT
TRBJ2-3 TRBD2 - TRBV30 CVGRGGASTDTQYF TGTGTAGGTCGGGGGGGGGCGAGCACAGATACGCAGTATTTT
TRBJ2-5 - - TRBV9 CASSVDRGGAETQYF TGTGCCAGCAGCGTAGACAGGGGGGGGGCAGAGACCCAGTACTTC
TRBJ1-1 TRBD1 - TRBV6-5 CASRTGPTEAFF TGTGCCAGTAGGACAGGGCCAACTGAAGCTTTCTTT
TRBJ2-7 - - TRBV7-9 CASSTWGDEQYF TGTGCCAGCAGCACGTGGGGGGACGAGCAGTACTTC
TRBJ1-5 - - TRBV6-5 CASSRAGNQPQHF TGTGCCAGCAGCCGGGCAGGGAATCAGCCCCAGCATTTT
TRBJ1-1 - - TRBV10-1 CASSEGDTEAFF TGCGCCAGCAGTGAAGGAGACACTGAAGCTTTCTTT
TRBJ2-2 TRBD1 - TRBV5-6 CASSPEWTGVNTGELFF TGTGCCAGCAGCCCCGAATGGACAGGGGTGAACACCGGGGAGCTGTTTTTT
TRBJ2-6 TRBD1 - TRBV30 CAWTLDRGRGANVLTF TGTGCCTGGACTCTGGACAGGGGGCGTGGGGCCAACGTCCTGACTTTC
TRBJ2-5 TRBD1 once TRBV5-6 CASSLGGLKTQYF TGTGCCAGCAGCTTAGGGGGCCTAAAGACCCAGTACTTC
TRBJ1-1 - - TRBV5-1 CASSLVDRTTEAFF TGCGCCAGCAGCTTGGTGGACAGAACCACTGAAGCTTTCTTT
TRBJ2-1 - - TRBV9 CASSVGLPDEQFF TGTGCCAGCAGCGTAGGTCTCCCGGATGAGCAGTTCTTC
TRBJ1-1 - - TRBV5-3 CARSCRGGERVTEAFF TGTGCCAGAAGCTGTCGCGGGGGAGAAAGGGTCACTGAAGCTTTCTTT
TRBJ2-7 - - TRBV21-1 CASSKWATGHSYEQYF TGTGCCAGCAGCAAATGGGCGACAGGCCACTCCTACGAGCAGTACTTC
TRBJ2-7 TRBD1 - TRBV10-1 CASSEGTGGFWQYF TGCGCCAGCAGTGAAGGGACAGGGGGCTTCTGGCAGTACTTC